Listed here are 21 T cell receptor beta chains from one sample, sequenced in a study of beta chain features in type 1 diabetes. Of the isolated RNA, all was reverse transcribed, and so the sequenced material was expressed TCRB transcripts. Some clones are missing from TCRdb's copy, which holds only in-frame ones; the method was immunoSEQ multiplex PCR. The table records roughly 150,000 clones, over 8.5% of them present only once. The source material was central memory CD4+ T cells from blood. The receptors shown here come from a man younger than 30 in good health.

The gene calls are TRBV30 and TRBJ1-1, with D tentatively TRBD1 (5 bases). Germline-derived CDR1 and CDR2 are GTSNPN and SVGIG (reference sequence). V dropped 8 bases and J dropped 1 base, with 14 bases sitting between them. The CDR3 is 13 amino acids. The CDR3 DNA is TGTGCCCAGGCGGAGCAGGGGAACACTGAAGCTTTCTTT. The encoded protein is CAQAEQGNTEAFF.

The chain carries TRBV15 and TRBJ1-6; D is perhaps TRBD1 (6 bases). Trimming cost V 2 bases and J 10 bases, with 21 bases left between them. CDR1 is LNHNV and CDR2 is YYDKDF in the germline V gene (reference sequence). There are 17 residues in the CDR3. CDR3 in DNA: TGTGCCACCAGCAGAAAGTTACCTACAGGGAGGGACTCACCCCTCCACTTT. Amino acids: CATSRKLPTGRDSPLHF. Full variable domain (remainder filled in from reference TRBV15 and TRBJ1-6): DAMVIQNPRYQVTQFGKPVTLSCSQTLNHNVMYWYQQKSSQAPKLLFHYYDKDFNNEADTPDNFQSRRPNTSFCFLDIRSPGLGDTAMYLCATSRKLPTGRDSPLHFGNGTRLTVT.

The V gene is TRBV30, the J gene TRBJ2-3; TRBD1 matches at 7 bases. Per the germline V gene, CDR1 is GTSNPN and CDR2 is SVGIG (reference sequence). Trimming at V came to 6 bases and at J to 2 bases, leaving 5 bases not matched to a gene. The CDR3 is 13 residues long. Here the CDR3 DNA reads TGTGCCTGCAAGGACAGGTTCACAGATACGCAGTATTTT. Its protein is CACKDRFTDTQYF.

This clone appeared many times. This chain connects TRBV7-2 to TRBJ2-4; no definite D call. This CDR3 region has 12 residues. V was pared by 2 bases and J by 2 bases, with 1 base between. CDR1 is SGHTA, CDR2 FQGNSA, per germline. The CDR3 nucleotides read TGTGCCAGCAGCTTATCCAAAAACATTCAGTACTTC. Translating it yields CASSLSKNIQYF.

Ten or more counts support this clone. The chain carries TRBV2 and TRBJ2-1; D is unresolved. Germline CDR1 SNHLY, CDR2 FYNNEI. V was pared by 7 bases and J by 0 bases, with 10 bases between. This CDR3 is built from 14 residues. The CDR3 DNA reads as TGTGCCAGCACTGGTCCAAACTCCTACAATGAGCAGTTCTTC. Residues: CASTGPNSYNEQFF.

The J gene is TRBJ2-3, the V gene TRBV30; no firm D call. CDR3 size: 11 residues. V shed 1 base and J shed 7 bases, with 6 bases lying between them. The germline V gene has CDR1 GTSNPN and CDR2 SVGIG (reference sequence). CDR3: CAWSEVNTQYF. The CDR3 nucleotides read TGTGCCTGGAGTGAAGTGAATACGCAGTATTTT.

This clone appeared many times. The chain employs TRBV7-3 and TRBJ2-5, with 8 bases aligning to TRBD2. The CDR3 sequence is 15 residues long. After removal of 5 bases from V and 6 bases from J, the junction contained 11 bases not matched to a gene. Germline V CDR1 and CDR2: SGHTA, FQGTGA. The DNA of the CDR3 is TGTGCCAGCAGCCCCCGGGATAGCGGGGATAAGACCCAGTACTTC. The encoded protein is CASSPRDSGDKTQYF.

This chain joins TRBV25-1 and TRBJ1-2; no clear D gene. Germline V gene data show CDR1 as MGHDK and CDR2 as SYGVNS. V lost 3 bases and J 2 bases, leaving 7 bases between the germline ends. The CDR3 runs 13 residues. The CDR3: CASSEQFNYGYTF. CDR3 nucleotide sequence: TGTGCCAGCAGTGAGCAGTTCAACTATGGCTACACCTTC.

This clone appeared a few times. The gene calls are TRBV23-1 and TRBJ2-3, with 11 positions matching TRBD2. TRBV23-1 is given ORF status, its function remaining uncertain. Losses at the gene ends were 6 bases for V and 3 bases for J; bases not matched to a gene: 5. The CDR3 has 15 residues. The CDR3 is CASRLAGGRTDTQYF. The CDR3 DNA reads as TGCGCCAGCAGATTAGCGGGAGGGAGAACAGATACGCAGTATTTT.

The J gene is TRBJ2-3, the V gene TRBV7-3; D not certain. Looked up from germline, CDR1 is SGHTA and CDR2 is FQGTGA. The CDR3 has 13 amino acids. Deletions cut 8 bases from V and 3 bases from J, with 12 bases between. The CDR3 spells CASRLVGTDTQYF. CDR3 DNA sequence: TGTGCCAGCCGGCTGGTGGGTACAGATACGCAGTATTTT.

The chain has TRBV11-2 and TRBJ2-5; no clear D. This CDR3 has 11 amino acids. Trimming left V 5 bases short and J 7 bases short, with 8 bases between. Germline CDR1 and CDR2: SGHAT and FQNNGV. The CDR3 sequence: CASSLTPTQYF. CDR3 nucleotide sequence: TGTGCCAGCAGCCTGACTCCGACCCAGTACTTC.

This clone was picked up a small number of times. The chain links TRBV6-4 to TRBJ2-3, with D possibly being TRBD2 (6 bases). The V gene's germline CDR1 is MRHNA and CDR2 SNTAGT. The CDR3 sequence is 14 residues long. V was cut by 3 bases and J by 5 bases, with 12 bases left in between. DNA for the CDR3: TGTGCCAGCAGTGAGGTGGGAGGAATAGATACGCAGTATTTT. This translates into CASSEVGGIDTQYF.

This clone was seen a few times. The CDR3 coding sequence is TGTGCCAGCAGCACTAGCCGGAGGGATACGCAGTATTTT. Translated: CASSTSRRDTQYF. V gene TRBV7-2 combines with J gene TRBJ2-3; weak D call: TRBD2 (6 bases). From germline, CDR1 is SGHTA and CDR2 FQGNSA. The CDR3 extends over 13 amino acids. V shed 5 bases and J shed 6 bases, with 12 bases lying between them. The full variable domain, rest sourced from reference TRBV7-2 and TRBJ2-3, is GAGVSQSPSNKVTEKGKDVELRCDPISGHTALYWYRQSLGQGLEFLIYFQGNSAPDKSGLPSDRFSAERTGGSVSTLTIQRTQQEDSAVYLCASSTSRRDTQYFGPGTRLTVL.

This clone appeared many times. This chain links TRBV28 with TRBJ1-5; D not certain. V gave up 5 bases and J gave up 2 bases, with 16 bases separating them. The CDR3 has 16 amino acids. Germline CDR1 MDHEN, CDR2 SYDVKM. The DNA for the CDR3 is TGTGCCAGCAGTCGCGAGGTCGGCCGGGGCAATCAGCCCCAGCATTTT. Translating it yields CASSREVGRGNQPQHF.

V gene TRBV28 combines with J gene TRBJ1-4; D not certain. V was shortened by 3 bases and J by 8 bases, with 16 bases between the two germline ends. Germline CDR1 and CDR2: MDHEN and SYDVKM. There are 15 residues in the CDR3. Here the CDR3 reads CASSFVLLTLEKLFF. CDR3 in DNA: TGTGCCAGCAGTTTCGTCCTTCTCACGCTAGAAAAACTGTTTTTT.

This clone occurred a few times. The chain carries TRBV6-1 and TRBJ2-5; D not resolved. The CDR3 length is 12 residues. Between the trimmed V and J ends, which lost 2 bases and 7 bases, there was a span of 8 bases. CDR1 is MNHNS, CDR2 SASEGT, per germline. DNA for the CDR3: TGTGCCAGCAGTGAAAGCCAGAGGACCCAGTACTTC. It is translated as CASSESQRTQYF.

V and J are TRBV30 and TRBJ2-7; D unclear. Germline loops: CDR1 GTSNPN, CDR2 SVGIG (reference sequence). V was clipped by 0 bases and J by 2 bases, with 14 bases between them. The CDR3 is 15 amino acids. This CDR3 is CAWSVSDRQTYEQYF. The CDR3 DNA is TGTGCCTGGAGTGTGTCTGACCGGCAGACCTACGAGCAGTACTTC.

J is TRBJ2-5 and V is TRBV9; TRBD2 aligns across 12 bases. CDR1 is SGDLS, CDR2 YYNGEE, per germline. This CDR3 has 17 residues. J gave up 2 bases and V 0 bases, and 5 bases lay outside the gene matches. CDR3 sequence reads: CASSVGLAGVGQETQYF. The CDR3 DNA reads TGTGCCAGCAGCGTAGGACTAGCGGGAGTGGGGCAAGAGACCCAGTACTTC.

The chain is built from TRBV10-3 and TRBJ2-5, with TRBD1 matching 10 bases. The CDR3 contains 15 residues. V lost 2 bases and J lost 9; bases outside the gene matches: 9. The germline V gene encodes CDR1 ENHRY and CDR2 SYGVKD. The CDR3 sequence: CAISETQGQGTAQYF. In DNA form, the CDR3 reads TGTGCCATCAGTGAGACACAGGGACAGGGGACGGCCCAGTACTTC.

V and J are TRBV7-9 and TRBJ1-1; TRBD1 matches at 8 bases. The CDR3 spans 15 residues. Germline V gene lookup returns CDR1 SEHNR and CDR2 FQNEAQ (reference sequence). J gave up 7 bases and V 1 base, and 8 bases lay outside the gene matches. As DNA, the CDR3 is TGTGCCAGCAGCTTAGTGTTGGGGACAGGTTTTGAAGCTTTCTTT. Its translation is CASSLVLGTGFEAFF.

V gene TRBV9 combines with J gene TRBJ2-1, with D unresolved. The V end lost 3 bases, the J end lost 7 bases, and 14 bases lay between the germline ends. Germline V CDR1 and CDR2: SGDLS, YYNGEE. CDR3 length: 14 residues. CDR3 DNA: TGTGCCAGCAGCGCCGCGACTTATGGGAATGAGCAGTTCTTC. Amino acids: CASSAATYGNEQFF.